Listed below are T cell receptor beta chains from one sample, sequenced in a study of blood T cell repertoires in COVID-19. Sequencing was performed with immunoSEQ multiplex PCR; in TCRdb, only in-frame clones are kept and a portion is missing. This sample carries 310,000 or so clones, approximately 88% of them seen once, and the ten largest clones take around 5.8%. Sequencing was done on a sample of PBMCs or T cells enriched from blood (not recorded which). These receptors were taken from a woman aged 40 to 50 who had recovered from COVID-19. Both conserved end residues are part of each CDR3. The D gene is left open where the match is weak. Clone size is shown for a subset of rows, as once, few, many or a class of expanded clone.

length: 12; V: TRBV19; J: TRBJ2-1; size: NA; D: TRBD1; CDR3: CASSGQGNEQFF; DNA: TGTGCCAGTAGTGGACAGGGGAATGAGCAGTTCTTC
length: 13; V: TRBV27; J: TRBJ2-1; size: once; D: NA; CDR3: CASSTSSYNEQFF; DNA: TGTGCCAGCTCGACTAGCTCCTACAATGAGCAGTTCTTC
length: 16; V: TRBV10-1; J: TRBJ2-7; size: NA; D: TRBD2; CDR3: CASSGLAGGKSYEQYF; DNA: TGCGCCAGCAGTGGCCTAGCGGGAGGAAAGTCCTACGAGCAGTACTTC
length: 14; V: TRBV24-1; J: TRBJ2-3; size: NA; D: NA; CDR3: CATRAKGFTDTQYF; DNA: TGTGCCACCAGGGCGAAGGGGTTCACAGATACGCAGTATTTT
length: 14; V: TRBV5-4; J: TRBJ1-1; size: few; D: NA; CDR3: CASSLGQGGTEAFF; DNA: TGTGCCAGCAGCTTGGGTCAGGGAGGAACTGAAGCTTTCTTT
length: 17; V: TRBV18; J: TRBJ2-7; size: NA; D: TRBD2; CDR3: CASSPKLAGGHSYEQYF; DNA: TGTGCCAGCTCACCCAAACTAGCGGGAGGCCACTCCTACGAGCAGTACTTC
length: 17; V: TRBV7-9; J: TRBJ2-7; size: NA; D: TRBD1; CDR3: CASSTPRTGIGRYEQYF; DNA: TGTGCCAGCAGCACACCGCGGACAGGGATCGGGCGCTACGAGCAGTACTTC
length: 13; V: TRBV28; J: TRBJ1-1; size: NA; D: NA; CDR3: CASTASSSTEAFF; DNA: TGTGCCAGCACCGCGAGCTCTTCCACTGAAGCTTTCTTT
length: 17; V: TRBV30; J: TRBJ2-7; size: NA; D: TRBD2; CDR3: CAWTPSQLAGGPYEQYF; DNA: TGTGCCTGGACCCCATCCCAACTAGCGGGAGGACCCTACGAGCAGTACTTC
length: 12; V: TRBV7-9; J: TRBJ1-2; size: NA; D: NA; CDR3: CASSRDSPGYTF; DNA: TGTGCCAGCAGCCGAGACAGCCCCGGCTACACCTTC
length: 8; V: TRBV23-1; J: TRBJ2-2; size: NA; D: TRBD2; CDR3: CATGGLFF; DNA: TGCGCCACGGGAGGGCTGTTTTTT
length: 20; V: TRBV15; J: TRBJ1-6; size: NA; D: TRBD1; CDR3: CATSRDRRGQGSSYNSPLHF; DNA: TGTGCCACCAGCAGAGATCGTAGGGGACAGGGGAGCTCCTATAATTCACCCCTCCACTTT
length: 16; V: TRBV7-2; J: TRBJ2-5; size: NA; D: TRBD2; CDR3: CASSLGLAGTQETQYF; DNA: TGTGCCAGCAGCTTAGGACTAGCGGGAACACAAGAGACCCAGTACTTC
length: 17; V: TRBV10-3; J: TRBJ1-2; size: once; D: TRBD1; CDR3: CAISESGRGTGIYGYTF; DNA: TGTGCCATCAGTGAGTCGGGAAGGGGGACAGGGATTTATGGCTACACCTTC
length: 17; V: TRBV7-2; J: TRBJ2-3; size: once; D: TRBD2; CDR3: CASSGRTQRDPTDTQYF; DNA: TGTGCCAGCAGCGGACGAACCCAGCGGGACCCCACAGATACGCAGTATTTT
length: 19; V: TRBV15; J: TRBJ2-4; size: NA; D: TRBD2; CDR3: CATSRETAAYGGSSNIQYF; DNA: TGTGCCACCAGCAGAGAGACGGCCGCTTATGGCGGGAGTAGTAACATTCAGTACTTC
length: 14; V: TRBV18; J: TRBJ2-1; size: NA; D: NA; CDR3: CASSPQRDNNEQFF; DNA: TGTGCCAGCTCACCACAAAGAGACAACAATGAGCAGTTCTTC
length: 17; V: TRBV28; J: TRBJ1-2; size: NA; D: TRBD1; CDR3: CASSSLGSGTGVYGYTF; DNA: TGTGCCAGCAGTTCTTTGGGATCCGGGACAGGGGTCTATGGCTACACCTTC
length: 19; V: TRBV24-1; J: TRBJ2-1; size: NA; D: TRBD2; CDR3: CATSDPGRLAGGRDNEQFF; DNA: TGTGCCACCAGTGACCCCGGGCGGCTAGCGGGCGGACGGGACAATGAGCAGTTCTTC
length: 14; V: TRBV7-3; J: TRBJ1-1; size: NA; D: TRBD1; CDR3: CASSAPGQRLEAFF; DNA: TGTGCCAGCAGCGCCCCGGGACAGCGACTTGAAGCTTTCTTT
length: 14; V: TRBV27; J: TRBJ1-2; size: NA; D: TRBD1; CDR3: CASRSDRGYYGYTF; DNA: TGTGCCAGCAGGTCGGACAGGGGCTACTATGGCTACACCTTC
length: 17; V: TRBV10-3; J: TRBJ2-2; size: NA; D: NA; CDR3: CAIRGGLAEENTGELFF; DNA: TGTGCCATCAGGGGGGGACTCGCTGAGGAGAACACCGGGGAGCTGTTTTTT
length: 14; V: TRBV18; J: TRBJ2-1; size: NA; D: TRBD1; CDR3: CASSPGTGKNEQFF; DNA: TGTGCCAGCTCACCAGGGACAGGGAAGAATGAGCAGTTCTTC
length: 14; V: TRBV27; J: TRBJ1-4; size: NA; D: NA; CDR3: CASSSITTRGKLFF; DNA: TGTGCCAGCAGTTCCATAACAACACGAGGAAAACTGTTTTTT
length: 14; V: TRBV7-8; J: TRBJ2-7; size: NA; D: TRBD1; CDR3: CASSARDRSYEQYF; DNA: TGTGCCAGCAGCGCTCGGGACAGATCCTACGAGCAGTACTTC
length: 13; V: TRBV12-3/TRBV12-4; J: TRBJ1-5; size: NA; D: NA; CDR3: CASSFRPGQPQHF; DNA: TGTGCCAGCAGTTTCCGCCCCGGTCAGCCCCAGCATTTT
length: 13; V: TRBV12-3/TRBV12-4; J: TRBJ2-5; size: NA; D: NA; CDR3: CASAQEVGVTQYF; DNA: TGTGCCAGCGCCCAGGAGGTCGGGGTGACCCAGTACTTC
length: 15; V: TRBV11-3; J: TRBJ2-3; size: NA; D: TRBD1; CDR3: CASSGGQGEGDTQYF; DNA: TGTGCCAGCAGCGGGGGACAGGGAGAAGGAGATACGCAGTATTTT
length: 17; V: TRBV27; J: TRBJ2-3; size: few; D: TRBD2; CDR3: CASRLFSSGRVTDTQYF; DNA: TGTGCCAGCAGGCTCTTCTCAAGCGGGAGAGTGACAGATACGCAGTATTTT
length: 14; V: TRBV27; J: TRBJ2-5; size: NA; D: NA; CDR3: CASSFLAGQETQYF; DNA: TGTGCCAGCAGTTTTCTAGCTGGACAAGAGACCCAGTACTTC
length: 14; V: TRBV19; J: TRBJ2-2; size: NA; D: TRBD2; CDR3: CAGNSGRGTGELFF; DNA: TGTGCCGGCAATAGCGGGAGAGGCACCGGGGAGCTGTTTTTT
length: 14; V: TRBV7-2; J: TRBJ1-1; size: NA; D: NA; CDR3: CASSLARDGEEAFF; DNA: TGTGCCAGCAGCTTAGCCAGGGATGGCGAGGAAGCTTTCTTT
length: 15; V: TRBV9; J: TRBJ2-1; size: NA; D: NA; CDR3: CASSVGAPSDNEQFF; DNA: TGTGCCAGCAGCGTAGGCGCCCCCTCCGACAATGAGCAGTTCTTC
length: 14; V: TRBV27; J: TRBJ1-4; size: NA; D: NA; CDR3: CASRFGGFGEKLFF; DNA: TGTGCCAGCAGATTCGGCGGGTTTGGGGAAAAACTGTTTTTT
length: 13; V: TRBV3-1/TRBV3-2; J: TRBJ2-5; size: NA; D: TRBD2; CDR3: CASSWEGRGTQYF; DNA: TGTGCCAGCAGTTGGGAGGGTAGGGGGACCCAGTACTTC
length: 15; V: TRBV2; J: TRBJ1-5; size: NA; D: TRBD1; CDR3: CASSWGQGSVQPQHF; DNA: TGTGCCAGCAGTTGGGGACAGGGGAGTGTTCAGCCCCAGCATTTT
length: 13; V: TRBV6-4; J: TRBJ2-4; size: once; D: NA; CDR3: CASSEEVGGIQYF; DNA: TGTGCCAGCAGTGAGGAGGTAGGGGGCATTCAGTACTTC
length: 15; V: TRBV6-5; J: TRBJ1-2; size: once; D: TRBD1; CDR3: CASRGQQGAYYGYTF; DNA: TGTGCCAGCAGGGGACAACAGGGGGCGTACTATGGCTACACCTTC
length: 14; V: TRBV5-1; J: TRBJ2-3; size: NA; D: TRBD1; CDR3: CATAGTGRTDTQYF; DNA: TGCGCCACCGCCGGGACAGGCCGCACAGATACGCAGTATTTT
length: 13; V: TRBV7-2; J: TRBJ2-1; size: NA; D: NA; CDR3: CASSFEGGNEQFF; DNA: TGTGCCAGCAGCTTCGAAGGGGGCAATGAGCAGTTCTTC
length: 11; V: TRBV10-1; J: TRBJ1-2; size: NA; D: NA; CDR3: CASRDSYGYTF; DNA: TGCGCCAGCAGAGACAGTTATGGCTACACCTTC
length: 16; V: TRBV27; J: TRBJ1-4; size: NA; D: NA; CDR3: CASSLVPGLANEKLFF; DNA: TGTGCCAGCAGCCTAGTCCCAGGGCTGGCTAATGAAAAACTGTTTTTT
length: 11; V: TRBV27; J: TRBJ2-7; size: once; D: NA; CDR3: CASSNFGEQYF; DNA: TGTGCCAGCAGTAACTTCGGCGAGCAGTACTTC